Following are 29 T cell receptor beta chains from one sample sequenced in a study of shared clonotypes between healthy human individuals. Here immunoSEQ multiplex PCR was the method, and the copy in TCRdb shows in-frame clones only, minus some. The profile covers approximately 2,000,000 clones, with 85% to 95% appearing a single time and around 0.38% taken by the ten largest. The source material was naive CD4+ T cells from PBMCs. Described subset: CD45RA+ positively selected. These receptors all stem from a man younger than 35 in good health. Some clones in this sample may be carry-over from other donors' samples.

This chain joins TRBV7-3 and TRBJ2-2; no definite D call. Per the germline V gene, CDR1 is SGHTA and CDR2 is FQGTGA. This CDR3 is built from 15 residues. V lost 5 bases to trimming and J lost 0 bases, with 10 bases between them. In nucleotides, the CDR3 is TGTGCCAGCAGCCCCGAAGGTCCGAACACCGGGGAGCTGTTTTTT. It encodes CASSPEGPNTGELFF.

This chain joins TRBV5-1 and TRBJ2-4; TRBD1 aligns across 8 bases. The V and J ends lost 2 bases and 8 bases, in that order; junction bases with no gene match: 6. The CDR3 runs 14 residues. Germline V gene sequence: CDR1 SGHRS, CDR2 YFSETQ. The CDR3 here is CASSLPGGSDIQYF. CDR3 sequence (DNA): TGCGCCAGCAGCTTACCAGGGGGCTCCGACATTCAGTACTTC.

V is TRBV5-6 and J is TRBJ1-1, with D possibly matching TRBD1 (5 bases). The CDR3 loop spans 15 amino acids. Germline values: CDR1 SGHDT, CDR2 YYEEEE. V lost 4 bases and J 3 bases, leaving 16 bases between the germline ends. The chain's CDR3 is CASSPRDLWDTEAFF. The CDR3 coding sequence is TGTGCCAGCAGCCCACGGGACTTATGGGACACTGAAGCTTTCTTT.

The chain joins TRBV10-1 to TRBJ1-1, with D possibly TRBD1 on 5 matching bases. The V gene lost 5 bases and the J gene lost 4 bases, with 11 bases spanning the gap. CDR3 length: 13 residues. The germline gives CDR1 WNHNN, CDR2 SYGVQD (reference sequence). The chain's CDR3 is CASSSTGSTEAFF. CDR3 bases: TGCGCCAGCAGTAGCACAGGCAGCACTGAAGCTTTCTTT.

The genes are TRBV7-2 and TRBJ2-2; TRBD1 might be the D (6 bases). CDR1 and CDR2 from the germline V gene are SGHTA and FQGNSA. Between the trimmed V and J ends, which lost 0 bases and 5 bases, there was a span of 13 bases. The CDR3 spans 16 residues. CDR3 sequence reads: CASSLAGALPTGELFF. In nucleotides, the CDR3 is TGTGCCAGCAGCTTAGCGGGGGCCCTTCCGACCGGGGAGCTGTTTTTT.

This rearrangement joins TRBV5-1 to TRBJ2-5; tentatively, D is TRBD1 or TRBD2 (6 bases each). Germline V gene lookup returns CDR1 SGHRS and CDR2 YFSETQ. V lost 0 bases and J 2 bases, leaving 17 bases between the germline ends. This CDR3 is built from 17 residues. The CDR3 DNA reads as TGCGCCAGCAGCTTGGTGGGCAGGGGAGGCCGTCAAGAGACCCAGTACTTC. Translation gives CASSLVGRGGRQETQYF.

The rearrangement joins TRBV5-1 to TRBJ2-4, with 9 bases lining up with TRBD1. CDR1 SGHRS and CDR2 YFSETQ come from the germline V gene. Trimming cost V 4 bases and J 8 bases; bases outside gene matches: 10. This CDR3 contains 15 residues. CDR3: CASSPTGTGRDIQYF. CDR3 bases: TGCGCCAGCAGCCCCACCGGGACAGGGCGTGACATTCAGTACTTC.

This sequence joins TRBV10-1 and TRBJ1-1; TRBD1 might be the D (6 bases). The germline gives CDR1 WNHNN, CDR2 SYGVQD (reference sequence). Trimming cost V 6 bases and J 0 bases, with 23 bases left between them. CDR3 length: 18 residues. CDR3 loop: CASRAVPTARDMNTEAFF. As DNA, the CDR3 is TGCGCCAGCAGAGCGGTTCCGACAGCACGGGACATGAACACTGAAGCTTTCTTT.

This chain uses TRBV28 with TRBJ2-7; D unclear. Trimming cost V 6 bases and J 1 base, with 10 bases left between them. Per the germline V gene, CDR1 is MDHEN and CDR2 is SYDVKM. CDR3 length: 13 amino acids. CDR3 loop: CASRDVPSYEQYF. The CDR3 region has the DNA TGTGCCAGCAGGGACGTACCGTCCTACGAGCAGTACTTC.

The chain has TRBV28 and TRBJ1-5; no reliable D call. CDR3 length: 14 residues. The V gene lost 4 bases and the J gene lost 11 bases, with 18 bases spanning the gap. Germline V CDR1 and CDR2: MDHEN, SYDVKM. The CDR3 DNA follows: TGTGCCAGCAGTTCTCCAGGAAGGGTTACAGCCCAGCATTTT. Translating it yields CASSSPGRVTAQHF.

The CDR3 DNA reads as TGTGCCAGCAGCCTAGGGAACAGGGGTCAGCCCCAGCATTTT. Protein: CASSLGNRGQPQHF. The chain uses TRBV7-9 and TRBJ1-5, with 7 nucleotides matching TRBD1. There are 14 residues in the CDR3. In germline, CDR1 is SEHNR, CDR2 FQNEAQ (reference sequence). V trimming: 5 bases; J trimming: 6 bases; junction bases outside the gene matches: 7. Together with reference TRBV7-9 and TRBJ1-5, the CDR3 gives the full variable domain: DTGVSQNPRHKITKRGQNVTFRCDPISEHNRLYWYRQTLGQGPEFLTYFQNEAQLEKSRLLSDRFSAERPKGSFSTLEIQRTEQGDSAMYLCASSLGNRGQPQHFGDGTRLSIL.

The V and J genes are TRBV7-3 and TRBJ2-1; TRBD2 agrees at 11 bases. Germline values: CDR1 SGHTA, CDR2 FQGTGA. The CDR3 is 17 amino acids. V lost 5 bases and J lost 7; bases outside the gene matches: 13. The CDR3 DNA follows: TGTGCCAGCAGCCCCCAGGGGTCGGCTAGCGGGAGGAATGAGCAGTTCTTC. Protein product: CASSPQGSASGRNEQFF.

The chain carries TRBV7-9 and TRBJ1-3; tentatively, D is TRBD1 (6 bases). V dropped 5 bases and J dropped 4 bases, with 18 bases sitting between them. Germline loops: CDR1 SEHNR, CDR2 FQNEAQ (reference sequence). The CDR3 runs to 16 residues. CDR3 region: CASSPGRGQGGNTIYF. The CDR3 region has the DNA TGTGCCAGCAGCCCCGGACGGGGGCAGGGAGGAAACACCATATATTTT. Full variable domain (missing parts from reference TRBV7-9 and TRBJ1-3): DTGVSQNPRHKITKRGQNVTFRCDPISEHNRLYWYRQTLGQGPEFLTYFQNEAQLEKSRLLSDRFSAERPKGSFSTLEIQRTEQGDSAMYLCASSPGRGQGGNTIYFGEGSWLTVV.

V gene TRBV6-1 combines with J gene TRBJ1-5; 8 nucleotides agree with TRBD1. Per germline, CDR1 MNHNS and CDR2 SASEGT. Trimming at V came to 5 bases and at J to 2 bases, leaving 5 bases not matched to a gene. The CDR3 extends over 15 amino acids. The CDR3 loop reads CASSPGQGRNQPQHF. For the CDR3, the DNA is TGTGCCAGCAGTCCCGGACAGGGCCGCAATCAGCCCCAGCATTTT.

The J gene is TRBJ2-6, the V gene TRBV5-1; D is unresolved. The CDR3 is made up of 17 amino acids. With 4 bases removed from V and 0 bases from J, the gap between germline ends came to 14 bases. In germline, CDR1 is SGHRS, CDR2 YFSETQ. CDR3 region: CASSKTLLTSGANVLTF. CDR3 bases: TGCGCCAGCAGCAAGACACTTCTCACCTCTGGGGCCAACGTCCTGACTTTC.

This chain joins TRBV7-9 and TRBJ2-1; the match to TRBD1 covers 11 bases. This CDR3 region has 17 residues. V was clipped by 5 bases and J by 7 bases; unmatched bases: 13. Germline assignment: CDR1 SEHNR and CDR2 FQNEAQ (reference sequence). CDR3 bases: TGTGCCAGCAGCGTAAATCGCCCGGGACAGGGGGGGAATGAGCAGTTCTTC. It encodes CASSVNRPGQGGNEQFF. Full variable domain (rest looked up from reference TRBV7-9 and TRBJ2-1): DTGVSQNPRHKITKRGQNVTFRCDPISEHNRLYWYRQTLGQGPEFLTYFQNEAQLEKSRLLSDRFSAERPKGSFSTLEIQRTEQGDSAMYLCASSVNRPGQGGNEQFFGPGTRLTVL.

The chain couples TRBV28 to TRBJ2-7; possible D gene TRBD2, 6 bases. The CDR3 sequence is 12 residues long. The V and J ends lost 6 bases and 6 bases respectively, with 12 bases between them. Germline lookup yields CDR1 MDHEN and CDR2 SYDVKM. CDR3 protein: CASRVTSSEQYF. CDR3 in DNA: TGTGCCAGCAGGGTCACTAGCAGCGAGCAGTACTTC. The full variable domain, its missing parts supplied by reference TRBV28 and TRBJ2-7, is DVKVTQSSRYLVKRTGEKVFLECVQDMDHENMFWYRQDPGLGLRLIYFSYDVKMKEKGDIPEGYSVSREKKERFSLILESASTNQTSMYLCASRVTSSEQYFGPGTRLTVT.

The chain has TRBV6-1 and TRBJ2-2; D gene uncertain. Trimming shortened V by 6 bases and J by 2 bases, and 7 bases separated the two germline ends. Looked up from germline, CDR1 is MNHNS and CDR2 is SASEGT. This CDR3 contains 13 residues. This chain's CDR3 is CASSTPNTGELFF. The CDR3 coding sequence is TGTGCCAGCAGCACACCTAACACCGGGGAGCTGTTTTTT.

About this clone itself: In the same sample, other DNA sequences code for this CDR3. The J gene is TRBJ1-1, the V gene TRBV28; TRBD1 might be the D (5 bases). Germline-derived CDR1 and CDR2 are MDHEN and SYDVKM. The CDR3 is 15 amino acids. V shed 3 bases and J shed 1 base, with 12 bases lying between them. For the CDR3, the DNA is TGTGCCAGCAGTTTGGGGGGAGCGGGGAACACTGAAGCTTTCTTT. Translating gives CASSLGGAGNTEAFF.

This chain connects TRBV28 to TRBJ1-4, with D hard to call. This CDR3 region has 13 residues. V was trimmed by 3 bases and J by 3 bases, leaving 5 bases between them. CDR1 MDHEN and CDR2 SYDVKM come from the germline V gene. Written as DNA, the CDR3 is TGTGCCAGCAGTTTCTGGGCTAATGAAAAACTGTTTTTT. Its translation: CASSFWANEKLFF.

The chain employs TRBV29-1 and TRBJ2-2, with 7 bases lining up with TRBD1. J lost 5 bases, V lost 7 bases, and 4 bases had no gene match. The CDR3 contains 12 residues. Germline V gene lookup returns CDR1 SQVTM and CDR2 ANQGSEA. This CDR3 reads CSANRGTGELFF. The CDR3 region has the DNA TGCAGCGCGAACAGGGGAACCGGGGAGCTGTTTTTT.

The genes are TRBV6-5 and TRBJ1-4; the match to TRBD1 covers 8 bases. V gave up 5 bases and J gave up 8 bases; unmatched junction bases: 7. The length of the CDR3 is 14 residues. The germline V gene encodes CDR1 MNHEY and CDR2 SVGAGI. Written as DNA, the CDR3 is TGTGCCAGCAGTGGGACAGGATTGGGGGAAAAACTGTTTTTT. This translates into CASSGTGLGEKLFF.

This clone appeared once. The V call is TRBV7-3, the J call TRBJ2-1, with 7 bases aligning to TRBD1. Germline loops: CDR1 SGHTA, CDR2 FQGTGA. The V segment lost 5 bases and the J segment 8 bases; nucleotides outside the gene matches: 9. The CDR3 loop spans 14 amino acids. The CDR3 DNA reads TGTGCCAGCAGCCAGGGACAGCCGTACGATGAGCAGTTCTTC. Residues: CASSQGQPYDEQFF. Combining the CDR3 with reference TRBV7-3 and TRBJ2-1 gives the whole variable domain GAGVSQTPSNKVTEKGKYVELRCDPISGHTALYWYRQSLGQGPEFLIYFQGTGAADDSGLPNDRFFAVRPEGSVSTLKIQRTERGDSAVYLCASSQGQPYDEQFFGPGTRLTVL.

The chain joins TRBV28 to TRBJ2-1; 8 bases are shared with TRBD2. The CDR3 spans 15 residues. Germline V gene data show CDR1 as MDHEN and CDR2 as SYDVKM. Losses at the gene ends were 3 bases for V and 9 bases for J; bases not matched to a gene: 10. The CDR3 region is CASSLGLGSGSEQFF. The CDR3 DNA reads TGTGCCAGCAGTTTGGGACTAGGGTCAGGCAGTGAGCAGTTCTTC.

The rearrangement uses TRBV7-6 and TRBJ2-7; 10 nucleotides agree with TRBD2. The CDR3 loop spans 17 amino acids. Losses at the gene ends were 6 bases for V and 5 bases for J; bases not matched to a gene: 16. Germline CDR1 SGHVS, CDR2 FNYEAQ. This chain's CDR3 is CASSDVGLAGEPHEQYF. Written as DNA, the CDR3 is TGTGCCAGCAGTGACGTAGGGCTAGCGGGAGAACCCCACGAGCAGTACTTC.

The V and J genes are TRBV19 and TRBJ2-1; 7 bases map to TRBD1. CDR1 is LNHDA and CDR2 is SQIVND in the germline V gene (reference sequence). Trimming took 4 bases from V and 3 from J; bases not matched to a gene: 15. The CDR3 spans 18 residues. CDR3 residues: CASSSLGQKNAIYNEQFF. The CDR3 DNA sequence: TGTGCCAGTAGTAGCCTGGGACAGAAGAACGCGATCTACAATGAGCAGTTCTTC.

Of note for this clone: At one boundary the junction diverges from the germline segment, which might be a read error. The chain joins TRBV28 to TRBJ2-7, with unresolved D. The CDR3 contains 12 residues. CDR1 is MDHEN and CDR2 is SYDVKM in the germline V gene. CDR3 coding DNA: TGTGCCAGCAGTTTGAGTCCCCGGCTCCTAATCTTC. Residues: CASSLSPRLLIF.

The count of this clone is one. This rearrangement joins TRBV9 to TRBJ1-3, with D maybe TRBD1 (6 bases). The CDR3 contains 17 residues. Per germline, CDR1 SGDLS and CDR2 YYNGEE. V was cut by 3 bases and J by 9 bases, with 25 bases left in between. CDR3 coding DNA: TGTGCCAGCAGCGAGGGTCTGATTGAGAGGGCACAGGGCACCATATATTTT. It is translated as CASSEGLIERAQGTIYF. Full variable domain (rest looked up from reference TRBV9 and TRBJ1-3): DSGVTQTPKHLITATGQRVTLRCSPRSGDLSVYWYQQSLDQGLQFLIQYYNGEERAKGNILERFSAQQFPDLHSELNLSSLELGDSALYFCASSEGLIERAQGTIYFGEGSWLTVV.

This clone was observed once. The V and J genes are TRBV5-4 and TRBJ2-3; D perhaps matches TRBD2 (6 bases). The CDR3 runs to 12 residues. V was trimmed by 5 bases and J by 6 bases, leaving 10 bases between them. Germline V gene data show CDR1 as SGHNT and CDR2 as YYREEE (reference sequence). As DNA, the CDR3 is TGTGCCAGCAGGGTTGGAGGGGATACGCAGTATTTT. Its protein is CASRVGGDTQYF.